A selection of T cell receptor beta chains follows, all from one sample in a study of neurological immune-mediated disorders. TCRdb reprocessed the 5' RACE reads via MiXCR and lists one record per CDR3 protein. This sample has over 35,000 distinct CDR3 sequences, with around 2.5% found just once. Material: PBMCs. The receptors derive from a man aged 45-60 years with multiple sclerosis. Each CDR3 is given with its conserved first and last residue. Not every row has a clone size; where given, it reads once, few, many or a size class.

v_call	j_call	clone_size	cdr3_aa
TRBV4-2	TRBJ2-5	many	CASSHPDGVGPYQETQYF
TRBV5-5	TRBJ2-1	many	CASSFLAGNGEQFF
TRBV7-6	TRBJ2-2	many	CASKLGGHGELFF
TRBV5-5	TRBJ2-7	many	CASRQTGGYEQYF
TRBV9	TRBJ2-5	many	CASSESPPETQYF
TRBV5-6	TRBJ2-7	many	CASSLQYEQYF
TRBV18	TRBJ2-5	many	CASSPGQGETQYF
TRBV20-1	TRBJ2-1	-	CSARQGAGEQFF
TRBV2	TRBJ2-3	many	CAAERGNTQYF
TRBV20-1	TRBJ2-1	many	CSAGTGGANNEQFF
TRBV12-3/TRBV12-4	TRBJ2-3	many	CASSLTSGGPRYF
TRBV6-5	TRBJ1-1	-	CASSSRDQGTEAFF
TRBV28	TRBJ1-2	many	CASRPRVYYGYTF
TRBV3-1	TRBJ1-2	many	CASSQELGQGGYGYTF
TRBV20-1	TRBJ1-3	many	CSATRGGHLTSGNTIYF
TRBV5-1	TRBJ2-7	many	CASSLGLRDRGSF
TRBV27	TRBJ2-5	many	CASRLAGAQETQYF
TRBV6-5	TRBJ2-7	many	CASSYSSYEQYF
TRBV18	TRBJ1-2	many	CASSPGGSGGYTF
TRBV5-1	TRBJ2-1	many	CASSFTLAGDYNEQFF
TRBV7-9	TRBJ1-1	many	CASSSYRMGTEAFF
TRBV5-1	TRBJ1-1	many	CASRDQNTEAFF
TRBV30	TRBJ1-5	many	CAWSRTGGNQPQHF
TRBV5-8	TRBJ1-5	many	CASSLYNQPQHF
TRBV9	TRBJ2-5	-	CASSGRQGAWETQYF
TRBV27	TRBJ2-2	many	CASSPSSGANTGELFF
TRBV29-1	TRBJ2-2	many	CSVEGRGELFF
TRBV5-1	TRBJ2-3	medium-sized	CASSEQSGAADTQYF
TRBV5-1	TRBJ2-3	medium-sized	CASSWLAGVDTQYF
TRBV12-3/TRBV12-4	TRBJ1-2	many	CASSSTGTYYGYTF
TRBV24-1	TRBJ1-5	many	CATSDNPGNQPQHF
TRBV7-3	TRBJ1-2	many	CASSLSGRGGAYGGYTF
TRBV20-1	TRBJ2-3	many	CSARSGRGGQDTQYF
TRBV27	TRBJ2-7	many	CASSGGADYEQYF
TRBV18	TRBJ1-2	many	CASSITSLDGYTF
TRBV12-3/TRBV12-4	TRBJ1-2	many	CASRPSGGAYGYTF
TRBV6-5	TRBJ2-7	many	CASSSAGEQYF
TRBV10-3	TRBJ2-3	many	CAISEMPGGRTDTQYF
TRBV29-1	TRBJ1-2	many	CSVARGLFGYYGYTF
TRBV5-1	TRBJ1-1	many	CASSLTWPLNTEAFF
TRBV5-6	TRBJ1-5	many	CASSVWGQGNQPQHF
TRBV7-3	TRBJ2-1	many	CASSIGTSGYNEQFF
TRBV20-1	TRBJ2-3	many	CSARDGDRGTDTQYF
TRBV12-3/TRBV12-4	TRBJ1-2	medium-sized	CASSLVRAGDGYTF
TRBV6-2/TRBV6-3	TRBJ2-1	many	CASTDSYSYNEQFF
TRBV12-3/TRBV12-4	TRBJ2-3	many	CASRPIAGGGTDTQYF
TRBV12-3/TRBV12-4	TRBJ2-5	many	CASKGGTNKETQYF
TRBV20-1	TRBJ2-1	many	CSATKEADYNEQFF
TRBV12-3/TRBV12-4	TRBJ2-1	many	CASSSYGQNNEQFF
TRBV20-1	TRBJ2-3	many	CSALRTSSTDTQYF
TRBV7-8	TRBJ1-4	many	CASSFGPGGADEKLFF
TRBV20-1	TRBJ2-3	many	CSAQGPLAGPGNTDTQYF
TRBV5-1	TRBJ2-1	many	CASSLAGQTHNEQFF
TRBV6-5	TRBJ2-1	many	CASSYSWGVNNEQFF
TRBV5-6	TRBJ1-4	many	CASSHYAFSEEKLFF
TRBV9	TRBJ2-1	many	CASSVGTRHGNEQFF
TRBV19	TRBJ1-2	many	CASSILNYGYTF
TRBV10-1	TRBJ1-1	many	CASSARSGTEAFF
TRBV20-1	TRBJ2-3	many	CSGGGVGTDTQYF